One and the same sample provided the 9 T cell receptor beta chains below, sequenced in a study of identical twins. TCRdb reprocessed the 5' RACE reads with MiXCR, giving one entry per CDR3 protein. The top ten clones hold approximately 3.2% of a sample with about 570,000 distinct CDR3 sequences, more than 9% of them seen once. The same sample was also studied in work on yellow fever vaccine responses in identical twins.

Material for sequencing was PBMCs. These receptors came from a young woman in good health.

The chain joins TRBV18 to TRBJ2-5; 7 nucleotides match TRBD2. CDR3 length: 17 residues. Germline V gene data show CDR1 as KGHSH and CDR2 as LQKENI. The junction had 11 bases not matched to a gene; V was cut back by 2 bases and J by 2 bases. This CDR3 is CASSPRPASGFQETQYF. The CDR3 bases are TGTGCCAGCTCACCAAGGCCGGCTAGCGGTTTTCAAGAGACCCAGTACTTC.

This clonotype was counted at least ten times. V is TRBV11-1 and J is TRBJ2-1; TRBD2 aligns across 10 bases. The CDR3 is made up of 19 amino acids. Germline V gene sequence: CDR1 SGHAT, CDR2 FQDESV (reference sequence). V lost 1 base, J lost 0 bases, and 9 bases stayed unmatched. CDR3 DNA sequence: TGTGCCAGCAGCTTAGGACTAGCGGGTCGAGAGAGCTCCTACAATGAGCAGTTCTTC. It codes for CASSLGLAGRESSYNEQFF.

The V gene is TRBV12-3 or TRBV12-4, the J gene TRBJ2-2, with 8 bases matching TRBD2. Losses at the gene ends were 6 bases for V and 7 bases for J; bases not matched to a gene: 10. The CDR3 is 15 residues long. The CDR3: CASSKDILAGGELFF. The DNA for the CDR3 is TGTGCCAGCAGCAAAGACATTCTAGCGGGCGGGGAGCTGTTTTTT.

This clonotype has only a few counts. V and J are TRBV13 and TRBJ2-3; perhaps TRBD2 as D (6 bases). V lost 4 bases and J lost 4, with 15 bases in between. The length of the CDR3 is 15 residues. Germline CDR1 and CDR2: PRHDT and FYEKMQ (reference sequence). In DNA, the CDR3 is TGTGCCAGCAGCTCGGGGCGGGACCTGGCAGATACGCAGTATTTT. Its translation is CASSSGRDLADTQYF.

This clonotype was seen many times. The chain couples TRBV29-1 to TRBJ2-7; D call uncertain. V was clipped by 5 bases and J by 5 bases, with 13 bases between them. From germline, CDR1 is SQVTM and CDR2 ANQGSEA. The CDR3 covers 12 residues. The DNA of the CDR3 is TGCAGCGTTACCAGAGTAGGCGACGAGCAGTACTTC. Translated, it gives CSVTRVGDEQYF.

This clonotype was recorded many times. The chain carries TRBV10-2 and TRBJ2-3; TRBD2 might be the D (6 bases). This CDR3 is 17 amino acids long. Trimming stripped 0 bases from V and 2 bases from J, with 15 bases between. CDR1 is WSHSY, CDR2 SAAADI, per germline. CDR3 DNA sequence: TGCGCCAGCAGTGAGTCGGGACTTGCCCTTTACACAGATACGCAGTATTTT. Residues: CASSESGLALYTDTQYF.

This clonotype was seen a few times. The chain couples TRBV7-2 to TRBJ2-7; D perhaps matches TRBD2 (7 bases). Trimming pared 6 bases from V and 4 bases from J, leaving 13 bases between. The germline V gene has CDR1 SGHTA and CDR2 FQGNSA. The CDR3 has 13 amino acids. The CDR3 is CASRGGARYEQYF. CDR3 in DNA: TGTGCCAGCAGAGGGGGGGCAAGGTACGAGCAGTACTTC. Full variable domain (outside the CDR3, taken from reference TRBV7-2 and TRBJ2-7): GAGVSQSPSNKVTEKGKDVELRCDPISGHTALYWYRQSLGQGLEFLIYFQGNSAPDKSGLPSDRFSAERTGGSVSTLTIQRTQQEDSAVYLCASRGGARYEQYFGPGTRLTVT.

This chain joins TRBV29-1 and TRBJ2-7, with D unresolved. The length of the CDR3 is 13 residues. Per the germline V gene, CDR1 is SQVTM and CDR2 is ANQGSEA. Trimming stripped 8 bases from V and 7 bases from J, with 21 bases between. The CDR3 nucleotides read TGCAGCATCCGGCCGCCCAGTGTGGGAGAGCAGTACTTC. Its translation is CSIRPPSVGEQYF.

This clonotype was counted many times. This sequence joins TRBV20-1 and TRBJ2-3; TRBD2 agrees at 7 bases. The germline V gene encodes CDR1 DFQATT and CDR2 SNEGSKA (reference sequence). This CDR3 is 15 amino acids long. The trim removed 5 bases at V and 7 bases at J, leaving 15 bases unmatched. CDR3 DNA: TGCAGTGCTCCGGACTCTTCGCGGGAGCGAAATACGCAGTATTTT. It codes for CSAPDSSRERNTQYF.